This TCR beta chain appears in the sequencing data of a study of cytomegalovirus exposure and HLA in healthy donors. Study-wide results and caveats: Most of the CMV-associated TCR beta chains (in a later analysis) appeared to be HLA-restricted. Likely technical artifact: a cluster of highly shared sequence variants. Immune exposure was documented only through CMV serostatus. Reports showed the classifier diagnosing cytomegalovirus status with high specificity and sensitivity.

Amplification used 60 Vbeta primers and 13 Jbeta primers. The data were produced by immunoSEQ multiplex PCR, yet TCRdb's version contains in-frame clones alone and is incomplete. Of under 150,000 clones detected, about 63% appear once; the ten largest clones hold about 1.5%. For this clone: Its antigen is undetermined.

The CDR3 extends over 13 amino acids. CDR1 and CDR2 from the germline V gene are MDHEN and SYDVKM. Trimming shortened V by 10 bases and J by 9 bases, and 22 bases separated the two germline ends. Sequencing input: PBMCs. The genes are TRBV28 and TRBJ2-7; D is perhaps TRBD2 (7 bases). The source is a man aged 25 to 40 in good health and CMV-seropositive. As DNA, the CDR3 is TGTGCCAACCGGGGGGCGGGCTTGACGCGGCAGTACTTC. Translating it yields CANRGAGLTRQYF. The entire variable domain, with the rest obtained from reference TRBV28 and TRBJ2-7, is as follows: DVKVTQSSRYLVKRTGEKVFLECVQDMDHENMFWYRQDPGLGLRLIYFSYDVKMKEKGDIPEGYSVSREKKERFSLILESASTNQTSMYLCANRGAGLTRQYFGPGTRLTVT.